One and the same sample provided the 14 T cell receptor beta chains below, sequenced in a study of blood T cells in healthy people across ages. Together with a sample-barcoded 5' primer, a J-beta primer mix was included in a second PCR lasting about 7 to 12 cycles. TCRdb independently ran MiXCR on the 5' RACE reads; one entry per CDR3 protein. Seen here are around 800,000 distinct CDR3 sequences, about a quarter observed once, and the top ten hold 2.5% to 3.5%. This sample also appeared in a second study, on T cells of mothers and their children.

Specimen: blood. The receptors come from a boy younger than 18 in good health.

This clonotype has just a few counts. The CDR3 is CASRGAGPANTGELFF. DNA for the CDR3: TGTGCCAGTAGGGGAGCGGGACCGGCGAACACCGGGGAGCTGTTTTTT. The V and J genes are TRBV2 and TRBJ2-2, with 7 bases matching TRBD2. Germline CDR1 and CDR2: SNHLY and FYNNEI. The CDR3 spans 16 residues. V dropped 9 bases and J dropped 0; count of bases not matched to a gene: 10.

The sample holds a few counts of this clonotype. The chain combines TRBV29-1 with TRBJ2-1, with a weak D call TRBD1 (6 bases). Trimming removed 4 bases from V and 8 bases from J, with 6 bases in between. CDR3 length equals 10 residues. Germline V gene sequence: CDR1 SQVTM, CDR2 ANQGSEA. The CDR3 DNA is TGCAGCGTTGGACAGGATGAGCAGTTCTTC. Protein: CSVGQDEQFF.

V and J are TRBV10-3 and TRBJ2-3; 7 positions match TRBD2. Per the germline V gene, CDR1 is ENHRY and CDR2 is SYGVKD. The CDR3 has 14 amino acids. Losses at the gene ends were 8 bases for V and 1 base for J; bases not matched to a gene: 6. CDR3 amino acids: CAIDERGRTDTQYF. CDR3 DNA: TGTGCCATCGATGAGCGGGGCCGCACAGATACGCAGTATTTT.

This chain uses TRBV11-2 with TRBJ2-5; D is unclear. CDR3 size: 13 residues. CDR1 SGHAT and CDR2 FQNNGV come from the germline V gene. The germline V and J ends were trimmed by 3 bases and 7 bases, with 12 bases remaining between them. The CDR3 is CASSFNRPGTQYF. DNA of the CDR3: TGTGCCAGCAGCTTTAACCGGCCTGGGACCCAGTACTTC.

The gene calls are TRBV7-2 and TRBJ1-6; D is unclear. CDR1 is SGHTA and CDR2 is FQGNSA in the germline V gene. The CDR3 is made up of 13 amino acids. V was cut by 1 base and J by 8 bases, with 6 bases left in between. The chain's CDR3 is CASSLGVDSPLHF. The DNA of the CDR3 is TGTGCCAGCAGCTTAGGGGTGGATTCACCCCTCCACTTT.

This clonotype was seen a handful of times. The chain recombines TRBV9 with TRBJ2-2; tentatively, D is TRBD1 (5 bases). V was cut by 0 bases and J by 3 bases, with 9 bases left in between. Germline loops: CDR1 SGDLS, CDR2 YYNGEE. There are 15 residues in the CDR3. CDR3 bases: TGTGCCAGCAGCGTAGTCAGGGATTACACCGGGGAGCTGTTTTTT. It yields the protein CASSVVRDYTGELFF.

V is TRBV2 and J is TRBJ2-2; D perhaps matches TRBD2 (5 bases). The length of the CDR3 is 15 residues. Germline lookup yields CDR1 SNHLY and CDR2 FYNNEI. Trimming left V 1 base short and J 1 base short, with 7 bases between. CDR3 nucleotides: TGTGCCAGCAGTGAAGTGGCGGGGAACACCGGGGAGCTGTTTTTT. This encodes CASSEVAGNTGELFF.

The chain couples TRBV5-1 to TRBJ2-1; 11 bases are shared with TRBD2. The ends lost 0 bases at V and 4 bases at J; junction bases unmatched: 3. From germline, CDR1 is SGHRS and CDR2 YFSETQ. There are 16 residues in the CDR3. The CDR3 reads CASSLGTSGYYNEQFF. CDR3 nucleotide sequence: TGCGCCAGCAGCTTGGGGACTAGCGGGTATTACAATGAGCAGTTCTTC.

About this clonotype itself: The junction differs from germline at one of its ends, possibly a read error. J is TRBJ1-5 and V is TRBV3-1; the D gene is possibly TRBD1 (5 bases). The germline gives CDR1 LGHDT, CDR2 YNNKEL (reference sequence). This CDR3 has 15 residues. CDR3 DNA: TGTGCCAGCGGCCAAGATCAGGGTAGCAATCAGCCCCAGCATTTT. It encodes CASGQDQGSNQPQHF.

The chain couples TRBV5-1 to TRBJ2-7; 11 bases map to TRBD2. The V gene end was trimmed by 4 bases and the J gene end by 3 bases; junction bases not matched to a gene: 6. The CDR3 covers 15 residues. Germline loops: CDR1 SGHRS, CDR2 YFSETQ. In DNA, the CDR3 is TGCGCCAGCAGCCCTGGACTAGCGGGTCACTACGAGCAGTACTTC. Its protein is CASSPGLAGHYEQYF.

A few counts support this clonotype. V gene TRBV2 combines with J gene TRBJ2-5; D is unclear. The J call may be mistaken, given a closer DNA end match to TRBJ2-7. CDR1 and CDR2 (germline): SNHLY, FYNNEI. The CDR3 length is 15 residues. The CDR3, as DNA: TGTGCCAGCAGTGATTCGGAAGAGTTCCCTTACGAGCAGTACTTC. Encoded protein: CASSDSEEFPYEQYF.

V usage is TRBV5-1 and J usage is TRBJ1-6; the D gene is possibly TRBD1 (5 bases). Germline-derived CDR1 and CDR2 are SGHRS and YFSETQ. V lost 0 bases and J 10 bases, leaving 11 bases between the germline ends. The CDR3 covers 14 residues. The CDR3 here is CASSLGGGESPLHF. Here the CDR3 DNA reads TGCGCCAGCAGCTTGGGGGGCGGGGAATCACCCCTCCACTTT.

The V gene is TRBV5-1, the J gene TRBJ2-1; tentatively, D is TRBD2 (6 bases). With 9 bases removed from V and 6 bases from J, the gap between germline ends came to 16 bases. The CDR3 totals 13 residues. Germline V gene lookup returns CDR1 SGHRS and CDR2 YFSETQ. Here the CDR3 DNA reads TGCGCCACTTCACTAGCACCCAGCAATGAGCAGTTCTTC. It yields the protein CATSLAPSNEQFF. Looking up the rest from reference TRBV5-1 and TRBJ2-1 gives the full variable domain: KAGVTQTPRYLIKTRGQQVTLSCSPISGHRSVSWYQQTPGQGLQFLFEYFSETQRNKGNFPGRFSGRQFSNSRSEMNVSTLELGDSALYLCATSLAPSNEQFFGPGTRLTVL.

This clonotype has a handful of counts. V is TRBV12-3 or TRBV12-4 and J is TRBJ1-2; TRBD1 agrees at 9 bases. This CDR3 is built from 15 residues. Trimming removed 1 base from V and 4 bases from J; junction bases left unmatched: 4. The CDR3 reads CASSLVGQGGYGYTF. The CDR3, as DNA: TGTGCCAGCAGTTTAGTGGGACAGGGCGGCTATGGCTACACCTTC.